These 26 T cell receptor beta chains were all obtained from the same sample, sequenced in a study of beta chain features in type 1 diabetes. Since all of the isolated RNA was reverse transcribed, expressed TCRB transcripts were what got sequenced. TCRdb's copy holds only in-frame clones and misses some; the assay was immunoSEQ multiplex PCR. This sample carries about 620,000 clones, around 15% of them seen once, and the ten largest clones take roughly 0.098%. The source material was naive CD4+ T cells from blood. The receptors were gathered from a young man in good health.

This clone turned up a few times. CDR3 DNA sequence: TGTGCCAGCAGCCGAGGACGGTACTCCTACAATGAGCAGTTCTTC. It yields the protein CASSRGRYSYNEQFF. The chain joins TRBV11-2 to TRBJ2-1; no definite D call. The CDR3 loop spans 15 amino acids. Per the germline V gene, CDR1 is SGHAT and CDR2 is FQNNGV. The germline V and J ends were trimmed by 5 bases and 0 bases, with 11 bases remaining between them.

This clone has more than one count but fewer than ten. The rearrangement joins TRBV10-3 to TRBJ1-5, with TRBD1 matching 7 bases. CDR1 and CDR2 from the germline V gene are ENHRY and SYGVKD. The CDR3 is made up of 13 amino acids. The V gene end was trimmed by 6 bases and the J gene end by 3 bases; junction bases not matched to a gene: 2. The CDR3 reads CAIRGQPNQPQHF. CDR3 bases: TGTGCCATCAGGGGACAGCCCAATCAGCCCCAGCATTTT.

This chain uses TRBV29-1 with TRBJ2-3; 8 bases align to TRBD1. CDR3 length: 14 residues. Germline V gene data show CDR1 as SQVTM and CDR2 as ANQGSEA. The V and J ends lost 7 bases and 0 bases, in that order; junction bases with no gene match: 6. CDR3 nucleotides: TGCAGCGGCCGGACAGGGCTTAGCACAGATACGCAGTATTTT. Its protein product is CSGRTGLSTDTQYF.

CDR3 nucleotide sequence: TGTGCCAGCAGCGGAGGGGGGTTCGGCTATGGCTACACCTTC. Its translation: CASSGGGFGYGYTF. This sequence joins TRBV14 and TRBJ1-2; TRBD1 might be the D (6 bases). Trimming stripped 5 bases from V and 4 bases from J, with 14 bases between. Germline V gene sequence: CDR1 SGHDN, CDR2 FVKESK. The CDR3 has 14 amino acids.

This chain links TRBV28 with TRBJ1-1; weak D call: TRBD1 (5 bases). Trimming left V 4 bases short and J 10 bases short, with 16 bases between. CDR1 is MDHEN and CDR2 is SYDVKM in the germline V gene. The CDR3 covers 13 residues. CDR3 in amino acids: CASSSRYRFSAFF. CDR3 nucleotides: TGTGCCAGCAGTTCTCGATACAGGTTTTCAGCTTTCTTT. Combining the CDR3 with reference TRBV28 and TRBJ1-1 gives the whole variable domain DVKVTQSSRYLVKRTGEKVFLECVQDMDHENMFWYRQDPGLGLRLIYFSYDVKMKEKGDIPEGYSVSREKKERFSLILESASTNQTSMYLCASSSRYRFSAFFGQGTRLTVV.

This clone was recorded a few times. This same CDR3 is encoded by further DNA sequences in the sample. V usage is TRBV10-3 and J usage is TRBJ2-1, with 9 bases identical to TRBD1. J gave up 3 bases and V 5 bases, and 5 bases lay outside the gene matches. The germline V gene has CDR1 ENHRY and CDR2 SYGVKD. CDR3 length equals 15 residues. CDR3 in amino acids: CAISPPGQGYNEQFF. As DNA, the CDR3 is TGTGCCATCAGTCCACCGGGACAGGGCTACAATGAGCAGTTCTTC.

This clone was detected only a few times. This rearrangement joins TRBV28 to TRBJ1-2; weak D call: TRBD1 (5 bases). The CDR3 sequence is 14 residues long. CDR1 and CDR2 (germline): MDHEN, SYDVKM. Trimming shortened V by 5 bases and J by 6 bases, and 16 bases separated the two germline ends. The CDR3 reads CASSPDPAGNGYTF. In DNA form, the CDR3 reads TGTGCCAGCAGTCCCGATCCAGCAGGGAATGGCTACACCTTC.

The chain uses TRBV15 and TRBJ1-5; no clear D. The CDR3 length is 12 residues. V lost 1 base to trimming and J lost 5 bases, with 3 bases between them. Looked up from germline, CDR1 is LNHNV and CDR2 is YYDKDF (reference sequence). CDR3 in amino acids: CATSRGDQPQHF. CDR3 in DNA: TGTGCCACCAGCAGAGGGGATCAGCCCCAGCATTTT.

V usage is TRBV4-1 and J usage is TRBJ2-7, with a tentative D call TRBD1 (6 bases). Germline CDR1 MGHRA, CDR2 YSYEKL. Trimming took off 1 base at V and 6 bases at J, with 13 bases between the two ends. The CDR3 spans 14 residues. The CDR3 sequence is CASSQGTARAEQYF. The DNA of the CDR3 is TGCGCCAGCAGCCAAGGGACAGCGAGGGCCGAGCAGTACTTC.

The chain couples TRBV27 to TRBJ2-7; TRBD2 agrees at 8 bases. J was trimmed by 3 bases and V by 6 bases; bases with no gene match: 7. The CDR3 has 14 residues. The germline V gene has CDR1 MNHEY and CDR2 SMNVEV (reference sequence). DNA for the CDR3: TGTGCCAGCAGCTTCGGACTAGCCTTCTACGAGCAGTACTTC. Protein product: CASSFGLAFYEQYF.

This chain links TRBV7-3 with TRBJ2-3, with D tentatively TRBD2 (6 bases). The germline V gene has CDR1 SGHTA and CDR2 FQGTGA. This CDR3 is 14 amino acids long. Trimming shortened V by 6 bases and J by 3 bases, and 13 bases separated the two germline ends. The CDR3 here is CASSFGGKTDTQYF. CDR3 sequence (DNA): TGTGCCAGCAGTTTTGGGGGGAAAACAGATACGCAGTATTTT.

In this sample, this clone turned up a few times. CDR3 sequence reads: CASGLGAGGRARHTEAFF. The DNA of the CDR3 is TGTGCTAGTGGTTTGGGAGCCGGGGGCAGGGCGCGGCACACTGAAGCTTTCTTT. The chain links TRBV12-5 to TRBJ1-1, with D possibly matching TRBD1 (6 bases). V gave up 1 base and J gave up 3 bases, with 21 bases separating them. Germline V gives CDR1 LGHNT, CDR2 FRNRAP. The CDR3 covers 18 residues.

V gene TRBV30 combines with J gene TRBJ1-2; TRBD1 matches at 7 bases. V lost 3 bases to trimming and J lost 8 bases; unmatched junction nucleotides: 9. This CDR3 has 13 amino acids. The germline CDR1 and CDR2 sequences are GTSNPN and SVGIG (reference sequence). The CDR3 DNA reads TGTGCCTGGAGCGAGACAGGGCGGTACGGCTACACCTTC. Protein product: CAWSETGRYGYTF.

The chain joins TRBV7-9 to TRBJ1-5, with TRBD1 as a possible D gene (5 bases). V was shortened by 4 bases and J by 9 bases, with 10 bases between the two germline ends. CDR3 size: 12 residues. Germline-derived CDR1 and CDR2 are SEHNR and FQNEAQ (reference sequence). The CDR3 DNA reads as TGTGCCAGCAGCTCCGGGGGTATGCCCCAGCATTTT. Residues: CASSSGGMPQHF. The variable domain in full, with the rest retrieved from reference TRBV7-9 and TRBJ1-5, is DTGVSQNPRHKITKRGQNVTFRCDPISEHNRLYWYRQTLGQGPEFLTYFQNEAQLEKSRLLSDRFSAERPKGSFSTLEIQRTEQGDSAMYLCASSSGGMPQHFGDGTRLSIL.

This clone appeared a few times. The chain is built from TRBV7-9 and TRBJ1-3; D perhaps matches TRBD1 (6 bases). CDR1 and CDR2 from the germline V gene are SEHNR and FQNEAQ (reference sequence). The V end lost 3 bases, the J end lost 8 bases, and 17 bases lay between the germline ends. This CDR3 comprises 15 residues. The CDR3 protein is CASSFSGTPSDTIYF. The CDR3 DNA reads TGTGCCAGCAGCTTTTCGGGGACACCGAGTGACACCATATATTTT.

There are a few counts of this clone. For the CDR3, the DNA is TGTGCCACCAGCAACGACTATAATTCACCCCTCCACTTT. Its translation: CATSNDYNSPLHF. This sequence joins TRBV15 and TRBJ1-6; D is unresolved. The germline CDR1 and CDR2 sequences are LNHNV and YYDKDF (reference sequence). The CDR3 contains 13 residues. Trimming shortened V by 4 bases and J by 3 bases, and 4 bases separated the two germline ends.

This chain uses TRBV28 with TRBJ2-1; D is ambiguous. Germline loops: CDR1 MDHEN, CDR2 SYDVKM. Trimming stripped 5 bases from V and 7 bases from J, with 9 bases between. This CDR3 has 12 residues. CDR3 DNA sequence: TGTGCCAGCAGTCCGTGGGATAATGAGCAGTTCTTC. Translated: CASSPWDNEQFF.

This clone appeared a few times. The same CDR3 is also encoded by other DNA sequences in this sample. V gene TRBV5-6 combines with J gene TRBJ2-5; the D gene is possibly TRBD1 (5 bases). In germline, CDR1 is SGHDT, CDR2 YYEEEE. The V and J ends lost 0 bases and 5 bases respectively, with 8 bases between them. The length of the CDR3 is 13 residues. The chain's CDR3 is CASSLGPGETQYF. The CDR3 bases are TGTGCCAGCAGCTTGGGTCCAGGGGAGACCCAGTACTTC.

This clone was seen only a few times. The chain combines TRBV6-5 with TRBJ1-5; D gene ambiguous. Trimming removed 2 bases from V and 4 bases from J, with 9 bases in between. The CDR3 sequence is 14 residues long. CDR1 is MNHEY and CDR2 is SVGAGI in the germline V gene. The CDR3 reads CASSYKAGNQPQHF. The CDR3 DNA sequence: TGTGCCAGCAGTTACAAGGCGGGAAATCAGCCCCAGCATTTT.

This clone appeared a few times. The chain recombines TRBV11-3 with TRBJ2-1; D is uncertain. CDR3 length: 17 amino acids. The germline CDR1 and CDR2 sequences are SGHNT and YENEEA. V shed 2 bases and J shed 8 bases, with 22 bases lying between them. This CDR3 is CASSLRPTLVGHDEQFF. DNA of the CDR3: TGTGCCAGCAGCTTACGTCCAACCCTAGTCGGGCACGATGAGCAGTTCTTC.

This clone showed up just a few times. The chain is built from TRBV7-3 and TRBJ2-1; D is tentatively TRBD1 or TRBD2 (5 bases each). Trimming cost V 0 bases and J 2 bases, with 5 bases left between them. CDR1 SGHTA and CDR2 FQGTGA come from the germline V gene. This CDR3 contains 14 residues. The CDR3: CASSLTGAYNEQFF. The CDR3 coding sequence is TGTGCCAGCAGCTTAACGGGGGCCTACAATGAGCAGTTCTTC. Looking up the rest from reference TRBV7-3 and TRBJ2-1 gives the full variable domain: GAGVSQTPSNKVTEKGKYVELRCDPISGHTALYWYRQSLGQGPEFLIYFQGTGAADDSGLPNDRFFAVRPEGSVSTLKIQRTERGDSAVYLCASSLTGAYNEQFFGPGTRLTVL.

This chain connects TRBV18 to TRBJ2-7; D may correspond to TRBD1 or TRBD2 (6 bases each). The CDR3 is 12 amino acids. Germline V lookup: CDR1 KGHSH, CDR2 LQKENI. Trimming removed 5 bases at V and 2 bases at J, with 7 bases between. CDR3 loop: CASSGGPYEQYF. CDR3 nucleotide sequence: TGTGCCAGCTCAGGGGGGCCCTACGAGCAGTACTTC.

This chain connects TRBV9 to TRBJ1-1, with D possibly TRBD1 on 5 matching bases. This CDR3 region has 14 residues. V lost 0 bases and J lost 5, with 11 bases in between. Germline V gives CDR1 SGDLS, CDR2 YYNGEE. The CDR3 region has the DNA TGTGCCAGCAGCGTAGGTGGGAAGGGGACTGAAGCTTTCTTT. Translation gives CASSVGGKGTEAFF.

This clone was picked up a small number of times. The chain uses TRBV7-3 and TRBJ1-1; D unclear. The ends were cut back, 4 bases at V and 2 bases at J, with 11 bases in the middle. CDR1 is SGHTA, CDR2 FQGTGA, per germline. CDR3 length: 14 amino acids. The CDR3, as DNA: TGTGCCAGCAGCTCGGCAGGCCTTAACACTGAAGCTTTCTTT. Protein product: CASSSAGLNTEAFF.

The rearrangement uses TRBV9 and TRBJ2-6; a possible D gene is TRBD1 (5 bases). The V gene lost 0 bases and the J gene lost 4 bases, with 20 bases spanning the gap. CDR1 and CDR2 from the germline V gene are SGDLS and YYNGEE. The length of the CDR3 is 19 residues. In nucleotides, the CDR3 is TGTGCCAGCAGCGTAGACCCCCCAGGGCCCGGTATGGGGGCCAACGTCCTGACTTTC. Protein: CASSVDPPGPGMGANVLTF.

This clone was seen a few times. The chain uses TRBV7-6 and TRBJ2-7; possibly TRBD1 for D (6 bases). This CDR3 comprises 13 residues. CDR1 is SGHVS, CDR2 FNYEAQ, per germline. V lost 5 bases to trimming and J lost 5 bases, with 13 bases between them. The CDR3 region has the DNA TGTGCCAGCAGCCCCACAGGGTTTAACGAGCAGTACTTC. Encoded protein: CASSPTGFNEQYF.